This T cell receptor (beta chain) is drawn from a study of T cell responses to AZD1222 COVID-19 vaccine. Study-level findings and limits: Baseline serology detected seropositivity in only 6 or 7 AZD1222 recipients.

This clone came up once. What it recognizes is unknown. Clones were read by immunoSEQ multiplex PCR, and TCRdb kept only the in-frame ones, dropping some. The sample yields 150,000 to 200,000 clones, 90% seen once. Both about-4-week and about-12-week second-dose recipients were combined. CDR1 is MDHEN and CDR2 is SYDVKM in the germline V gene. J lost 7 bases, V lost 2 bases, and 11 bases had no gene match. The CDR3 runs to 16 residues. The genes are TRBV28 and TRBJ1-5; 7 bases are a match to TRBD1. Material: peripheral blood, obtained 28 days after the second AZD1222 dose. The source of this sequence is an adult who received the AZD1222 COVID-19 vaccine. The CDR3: CASSLMTGKDHQPQHF. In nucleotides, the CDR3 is TGTGCCAGCAGTTTAATGACAGGGAAGGACCACCAGCCCCAGCATTTT.